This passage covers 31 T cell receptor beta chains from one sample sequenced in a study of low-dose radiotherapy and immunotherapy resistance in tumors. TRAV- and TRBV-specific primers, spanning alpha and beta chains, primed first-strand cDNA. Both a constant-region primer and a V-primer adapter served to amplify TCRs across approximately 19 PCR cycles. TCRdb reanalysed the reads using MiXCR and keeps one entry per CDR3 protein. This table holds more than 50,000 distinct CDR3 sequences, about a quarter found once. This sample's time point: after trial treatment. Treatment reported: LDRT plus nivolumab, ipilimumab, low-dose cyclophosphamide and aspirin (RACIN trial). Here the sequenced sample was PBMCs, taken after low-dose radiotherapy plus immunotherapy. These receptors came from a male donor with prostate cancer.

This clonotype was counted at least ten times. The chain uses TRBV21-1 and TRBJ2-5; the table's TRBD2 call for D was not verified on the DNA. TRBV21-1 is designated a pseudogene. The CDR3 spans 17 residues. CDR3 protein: CASSNVLGPELEETQYF. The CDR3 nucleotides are TGTGCCAGCAGCAACGTGCTCGGGCCAGAACTAGAAGAGACCCAGTACTTC.

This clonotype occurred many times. CDR3 residues: CASSSGGAGTDTQYF. CDR3 coding DNA: TGTGCCAGCAGCTCAGGGGGCGCAGGCACAGATACGCAGTATTTT. The chain combines TRBV11-1 with TRBJ2-3, with 8 bases fitting TRBD1. The CDR3 runs to 15 residues. Germline trimming cut 4 bases from V and 1 base from J; bases unmatched to any gene: 4. Looked up from germline, CDR1 is SGHAT and CDR2 is FQDESV (reference sequence).

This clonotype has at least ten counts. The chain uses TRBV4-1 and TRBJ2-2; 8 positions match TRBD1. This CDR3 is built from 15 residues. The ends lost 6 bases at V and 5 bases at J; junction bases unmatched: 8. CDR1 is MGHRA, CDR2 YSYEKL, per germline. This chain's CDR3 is CASSPRQGITGELFF. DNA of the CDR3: TGCGCCAGCAGTCCCAGACAGGGGATAACCGGGGAGCTGTTTTTT.

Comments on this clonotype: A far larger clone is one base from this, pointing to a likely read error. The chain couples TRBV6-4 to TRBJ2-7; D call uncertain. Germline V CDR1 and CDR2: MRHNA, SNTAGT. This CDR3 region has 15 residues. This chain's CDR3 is CASSDTDLVPNEQCF. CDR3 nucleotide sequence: TGTGCCAGCAGTGACACTGACCTTGTCCCCAATGAGCAGTGCTTC.

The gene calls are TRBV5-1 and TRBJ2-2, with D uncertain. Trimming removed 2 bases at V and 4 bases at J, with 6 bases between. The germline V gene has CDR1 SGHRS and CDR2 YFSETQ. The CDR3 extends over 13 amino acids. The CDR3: CASSFGATGELFF. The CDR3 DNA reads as TGCGCCAGCAGCTTTGGAGCCACCGGGGAGCTGTTTTTT.

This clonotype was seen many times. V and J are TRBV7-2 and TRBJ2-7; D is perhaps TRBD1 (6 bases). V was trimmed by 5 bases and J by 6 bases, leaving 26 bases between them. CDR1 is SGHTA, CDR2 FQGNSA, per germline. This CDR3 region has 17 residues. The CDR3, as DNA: TGTGCCAGCAGCCTCATTGGCGGGCATCGTAAGGGGGTCGAGCAGTACTTC. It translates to CASSLIGGHRKGVEQYF.

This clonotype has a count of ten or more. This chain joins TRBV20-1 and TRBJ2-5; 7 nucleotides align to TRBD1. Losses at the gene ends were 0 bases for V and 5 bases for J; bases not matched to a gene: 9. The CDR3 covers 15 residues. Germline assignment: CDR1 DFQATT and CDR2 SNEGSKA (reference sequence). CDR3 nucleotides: TGCAGTGCTAGAGATCTCGGCAGGGGGTCGGAGACCCAGTACTTC. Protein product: CSARDLGRGSETQYF.

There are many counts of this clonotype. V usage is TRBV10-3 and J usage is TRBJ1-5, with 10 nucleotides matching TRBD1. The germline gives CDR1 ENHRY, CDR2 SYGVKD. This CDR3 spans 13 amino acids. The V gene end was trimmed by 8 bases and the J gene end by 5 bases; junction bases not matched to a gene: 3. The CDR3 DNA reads TGTGCCATCGGGGACAGGGGAGATCAGCCCCAGCATTTT. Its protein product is CAIGDRGDQPQHF.

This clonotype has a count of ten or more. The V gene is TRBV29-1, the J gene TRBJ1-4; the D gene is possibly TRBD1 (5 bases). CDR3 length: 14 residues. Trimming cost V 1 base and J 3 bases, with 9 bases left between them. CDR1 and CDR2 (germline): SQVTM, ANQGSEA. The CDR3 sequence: CSVEGRGSNEKLFF. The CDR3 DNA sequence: TGCAGCGTTGAAGGGAGGGGCTCTAATGAAAAACTGTTTTTT.

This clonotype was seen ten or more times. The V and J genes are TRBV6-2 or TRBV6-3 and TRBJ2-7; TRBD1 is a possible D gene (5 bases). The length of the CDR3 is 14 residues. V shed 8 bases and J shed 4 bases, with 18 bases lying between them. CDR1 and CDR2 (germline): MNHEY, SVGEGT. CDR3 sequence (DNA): TGTGCCAGCTGCCTGGACCCGACAGCATACGAGCAGTACTTC. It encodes CASCLDPTAYEQYF.

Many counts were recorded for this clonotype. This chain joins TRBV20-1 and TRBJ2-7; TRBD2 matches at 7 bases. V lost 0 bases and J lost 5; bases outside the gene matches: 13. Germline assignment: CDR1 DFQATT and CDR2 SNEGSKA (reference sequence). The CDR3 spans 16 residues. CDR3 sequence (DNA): TGCAGTGCTAGAGATCGGGTGTGGGCGGGAGTCGACGAGCAGTACTTC. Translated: CSARDRVWAGVDEQYF.

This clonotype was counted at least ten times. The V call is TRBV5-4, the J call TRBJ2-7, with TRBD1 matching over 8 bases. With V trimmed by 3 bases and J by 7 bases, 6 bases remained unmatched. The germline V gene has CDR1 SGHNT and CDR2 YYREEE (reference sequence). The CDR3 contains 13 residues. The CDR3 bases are TGTGCCAGCAGCTCGGGGACAGGCGGTGAGCAGTACTTC. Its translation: CASSSGTGGEQYF.

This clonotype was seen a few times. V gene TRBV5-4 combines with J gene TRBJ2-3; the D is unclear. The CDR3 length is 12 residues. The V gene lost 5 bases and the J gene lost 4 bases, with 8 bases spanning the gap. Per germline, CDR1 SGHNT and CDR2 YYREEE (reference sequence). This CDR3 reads CASSSIPDTQYF. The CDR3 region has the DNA TGTGCCAGCAGTTCAATCCCAGATACGCAGTATTTT.

CDR3 sequence: CASSPNRGFMNTEAFF. CDR3 nucleotides: TGTGCCAGCAGCCCTAACAGGGGATTCATGAACACTGAAGCTTTCTTT. V gene TRBV7-2 combines with J gene TRBJ1-1; 7 bases are a match to TRBD1. The length of the CDR3 is 16 residues. The ends lost 5 bases at V and 0 bases at J; junction bases unmatched: 9. The germline V gene has CDR1 SGHTA and CDR2 FQGNSA.

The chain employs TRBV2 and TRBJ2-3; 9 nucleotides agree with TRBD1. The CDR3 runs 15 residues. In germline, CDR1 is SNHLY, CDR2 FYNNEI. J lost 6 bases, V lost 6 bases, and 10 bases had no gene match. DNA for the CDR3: TGTGCCAGCAGAACGGGACAGGGCGGAGTGGATACGCAGTATTTT. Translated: CASRTGQGGVDTQYF.

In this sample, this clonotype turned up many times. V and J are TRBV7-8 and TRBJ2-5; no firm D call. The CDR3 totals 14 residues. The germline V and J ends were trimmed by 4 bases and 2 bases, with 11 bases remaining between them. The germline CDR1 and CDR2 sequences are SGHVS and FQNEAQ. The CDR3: CASSSGGRQETQYF. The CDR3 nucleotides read TGTGCCAGCAGCTCGGGTGGGCGGCAAGAGACCCAGTACTTC.

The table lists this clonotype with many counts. The CDR3 protein is CAISESSAGGGLREQYF. In DNA form, the CDR3 reads TGTGCCATCAGTGAGTCGTCGGCGGGAGGAGGGTTGAGGGAGCAGTACTTC. The V and J genes are TRBV10-3 and TRBJ2-7, with 8 bases that match TRBD2. The CDR3 length is 17 residues. CDR1 is ENHRY, CDR2 SYGVKD, per germline. Trimming cost V 0 bases and J 7 bases; bases outside gene matches: 14.

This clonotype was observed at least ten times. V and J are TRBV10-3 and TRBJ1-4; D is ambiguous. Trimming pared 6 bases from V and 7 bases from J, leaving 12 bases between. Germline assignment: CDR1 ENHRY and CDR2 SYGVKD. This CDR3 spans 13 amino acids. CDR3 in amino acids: CAIRDSGGEKLFF. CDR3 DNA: TGTGCCATCAGGGACTCCGGCGGTGAAAAACTGTTTTTT.

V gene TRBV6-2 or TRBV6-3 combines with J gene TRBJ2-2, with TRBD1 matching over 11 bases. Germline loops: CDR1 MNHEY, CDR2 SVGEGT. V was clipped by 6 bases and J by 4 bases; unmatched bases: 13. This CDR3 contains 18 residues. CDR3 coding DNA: TGTGCCAGCAGCCACCCAAGGACAGGGGGCTATAGCACCGGGGAGCTGTTTTTT. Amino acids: CASSHPRTGGYSTGELFF.

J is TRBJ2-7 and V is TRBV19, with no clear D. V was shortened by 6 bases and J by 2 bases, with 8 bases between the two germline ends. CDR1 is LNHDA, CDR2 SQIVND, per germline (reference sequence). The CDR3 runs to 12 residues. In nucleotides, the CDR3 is TGTGCCAGTAGGGACGGAGCCTACGAGCAGTACTTC. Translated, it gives CASRDGAYEQYF.

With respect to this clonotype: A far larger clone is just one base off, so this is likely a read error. DNA of the CDR3: TGTGCCAGCAGTGCAACAGGGTCGGGGAATCAGCCCCAGCATTTT. Residues: CASSATGSGNQPQHF. The chain joins TRBV26 to TRBJ1-5; the D call of TRBD1 is as the table states it, not checked on the DNA. TRBV26 is reported as a pseudogene. The CDR3 contains 15 residues.

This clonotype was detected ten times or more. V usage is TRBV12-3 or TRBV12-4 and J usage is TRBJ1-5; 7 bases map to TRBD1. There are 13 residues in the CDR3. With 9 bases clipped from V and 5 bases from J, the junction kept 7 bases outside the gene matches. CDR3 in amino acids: CASRQGSDQPQHF. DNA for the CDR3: TGTGCCAGTCGACAGGGAAGCGATCAGCCCCAGCATTTT.

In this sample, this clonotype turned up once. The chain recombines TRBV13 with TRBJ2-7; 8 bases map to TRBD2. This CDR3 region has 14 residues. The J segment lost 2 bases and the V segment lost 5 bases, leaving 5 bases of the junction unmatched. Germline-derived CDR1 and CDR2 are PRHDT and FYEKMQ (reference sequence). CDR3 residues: CASSPPGGPYEQYF. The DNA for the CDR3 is TGTGCCAGCAGCCCACCGGGGGGGCCCTACGAGCAGTACTTC.

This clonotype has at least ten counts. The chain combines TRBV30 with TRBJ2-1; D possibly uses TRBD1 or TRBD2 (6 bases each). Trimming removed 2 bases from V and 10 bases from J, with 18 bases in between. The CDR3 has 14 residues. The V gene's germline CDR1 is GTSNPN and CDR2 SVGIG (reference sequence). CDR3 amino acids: CAWSRGQFNMEQFF. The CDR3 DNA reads TGTGCCTGGAGTCGGGGGCAGTTCAACATGGAGCAGTTCTTC.

The CDR3 region is CASSVDSGGGEQYF. CDR3 sequence (DNA): TGTGCCAGCAGCGTAGATTCAGGGGGCGGTGAGCAGTACTTC. The V call is TRBV9, the J call TRBJ2-7; 8 positions agree with TRBD1. The J segment lost 7 bases and the V segment lost 0 bases, leaving 6 bases of the junction unmatched. There are 14 residues in the CDR3. Germline CDR1 SGDLS, CDR2 YYNGEE.

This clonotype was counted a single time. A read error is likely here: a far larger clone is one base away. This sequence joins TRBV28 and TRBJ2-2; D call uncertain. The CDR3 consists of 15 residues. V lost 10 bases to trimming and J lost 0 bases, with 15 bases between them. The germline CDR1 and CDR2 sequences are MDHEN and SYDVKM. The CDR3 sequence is CATSHHTANTGELFF. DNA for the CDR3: TGTGCCACCAGCCACCACACGGCGAACACCGGGGAGCTGTTTTTT. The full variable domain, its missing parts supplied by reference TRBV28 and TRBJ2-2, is DVKVTQSSRYLVKRTGEKVFLECVQDMDHENMFWYRQDPGLGLRLIYFSYDVKMKEKGDIPEGYSVSREKKERFSLILESASTNQTSMYLCATSHHTANTGELFFGEGSRLTVL.

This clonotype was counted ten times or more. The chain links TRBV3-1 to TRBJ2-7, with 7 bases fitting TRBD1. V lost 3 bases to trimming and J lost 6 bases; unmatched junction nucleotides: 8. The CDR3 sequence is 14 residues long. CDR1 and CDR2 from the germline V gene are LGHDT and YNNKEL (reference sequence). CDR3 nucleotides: TGTGCCAGCAGCCAGCTGACAGGGTTGGGCGAGCAGTACTTC. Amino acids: CASSQLTGLGEQYF.

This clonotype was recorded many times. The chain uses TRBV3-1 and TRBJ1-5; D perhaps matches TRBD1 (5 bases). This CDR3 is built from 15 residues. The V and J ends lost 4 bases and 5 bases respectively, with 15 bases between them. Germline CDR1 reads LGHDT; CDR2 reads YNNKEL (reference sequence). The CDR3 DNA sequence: TGTGCCAGCAGCCCTACCGACCGGGGGGATCAGCCCCAGCATTTT. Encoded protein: CASSPTDRGDQPQHF. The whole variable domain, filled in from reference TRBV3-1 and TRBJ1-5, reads DTAVSQTPKYLVTQMGNDKSIKCEQNLGHDTMYWYKQDSKKFLKIMFSYNNKELIINETVPNRFSPKSPDKAHLNLHINSLELGDSAVYFCASSPTDRGDQPQHFGDGTRLSIL.

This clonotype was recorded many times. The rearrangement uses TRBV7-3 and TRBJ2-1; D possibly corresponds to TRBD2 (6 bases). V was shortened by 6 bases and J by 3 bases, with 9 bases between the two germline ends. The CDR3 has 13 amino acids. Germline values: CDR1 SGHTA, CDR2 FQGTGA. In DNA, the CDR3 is TGTGCCAGCAGTCGGGGGAGCTACAATGAGCAGTTCTTC. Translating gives CASSRGSYNEQFF.

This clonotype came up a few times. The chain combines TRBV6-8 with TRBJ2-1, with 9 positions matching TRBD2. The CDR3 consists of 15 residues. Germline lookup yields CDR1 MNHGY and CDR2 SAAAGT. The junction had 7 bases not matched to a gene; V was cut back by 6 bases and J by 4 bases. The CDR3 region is CASRPAGGQYNEQFF. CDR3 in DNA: TGTGCCAGCAGGCCAGCGGGGGGCCAATACAATGAGCAGTTCTTC.

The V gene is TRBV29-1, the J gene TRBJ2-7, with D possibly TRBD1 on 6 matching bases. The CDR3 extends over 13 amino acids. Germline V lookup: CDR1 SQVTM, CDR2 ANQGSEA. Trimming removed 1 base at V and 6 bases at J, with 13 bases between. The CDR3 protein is CSVEGSRGGEQYF. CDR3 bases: TGCAGCGTTGAAGGTAGCAGGGGTGGCGAGCAGTACTTC.